This TCR beta chain was captured by sequencing in a study of blood T cell repertoires in COVID-19. Study-wide background: Sites across the United States, Italy and Spain contributed samples from acute and convalescent COVID-19. T cells, B-cell-depleted T cells, or PBMCs supplied cDNA or gDNA.

TCRdb keeps only in-frame clones here, not all; method: immunoSEQ multiplex PCR. There are about 49,000 clones in the sample; roughly 82% occur only once, and roughly 2.5% lies in the top ten. The CDR3 has 18 residues. The trim removed 0 bases at V and 2 bases at J, leaving 8 bases unmatched. The TCR was taken from a woman aged 55 to 70 with acute or convalescent COVID-19. This chain links TRBV23-1 with TRBJ1-3; TRBD1 agrees at 9 bases. TRBV23-1 has ORF status, its function being uncertain. Material for sequencing was peripheral blood. The CDR3 DNA sequence: TGCGCCAGCAGTCAATCGGGAGCCGGGACAGGGACTGGAAACACCATATATTTT. Translation gives CASSQSGAGTGTGNTIYF.